Presented here are 21 T cell receptor beta chains from one specimen sequenced in a study of chemoradiotherapy in HPV16-positive cancers (dated by TCRdb to between 2020 and 2023). The library came from the immunoSEQ multiplex PCR assay. Imported from immuneACCESS, the table was reduced by TCRdb to in-frame sequences with V and J called. These copies leave out some clones; in studies compared against another copy, an unresolved V gene accounts for under half, and the cause of the remainder is not known. This sample gives over 10,000 clones in total; 60% to 85% of them show up just once. The ten largest clones capture around 6.8% of the sample. This sample was obtained from a patient who underwent chemoradiotherapy. All receptors derive from a human donor with HPV-associated anogenital cancer.

The V call is TRBV28, the J call TRBJ1-3; possible D gene TRBD1, 6 bases. This CDR3 is 17 amino acids long. Trimming left V 5 bases short and J 0 bases short, with 17 bases between. Germline CDR1 MDHEN, CDR2 SYDVKM. CDR3 in DNA: TGTGCCAGCAGTCCCCTGGGAACAGGGTACTCTGGAAACACCATATATTTT. It encodes CASSPLGTGYSGNTIYF.

This clone was detected only a few times. The chain employs TRBV2 and TRBJ1-3; D is ambiguous. V lost 6 bases to trimming and J lost 4 bases, with 7 bases between them. The CDR3 runs to 12 residues. Germline CDR1 SNHLY, CDR2 FYNNEI. The CDR3 DNA sequence: TGTGCCAGCAGGTTAGCGGGAAACACCATATATTTT. Translated, it gives CASRLAGNTIYF.

J is TRBJ1-2 and V is TRBV18; D not resolved. Trimming shortened V by 2 bases and J by 6 bases, and 10 bases separated the two germline ends. Germline V gene lookup returns CDR1 KGHSH and CDR2 LQKENI. This CDR3 region has 13 residues. The CDR3 DNA reads TGTGCCAGCTCACCATTTGATAAGAATGGCTACACCTTC. It encodes CASSPFDKNGYTF.

The chain employs TRBV6-1 and TRBJ2-1; D is possibly TRBD2 (6 bases). CDR1 and CDR2 (germline): MNHNS, SASEGT. Trimming shortened V by 7 bases and J by 6 bases, and 16 bases separated the two germline ends. CDR3 length: 14 amino acids. The chain's CDR3 is CASTRAQLANEQFF. The CDR3 region has the DNA TGTGCCAGCACCCGTGCCCAACTAGCCAATGAGCAGTTCTTC.

The V call is TRBV19, the J call TRBJ2-7, with 8 bases aligning to TRBD2. After removal of 4 bases from V and 2 bases from J, the junction contained 7 bases not matched to a gene. The CDR3 covers 15 residues. Germline assignment: CDR1 LNHDA and CDR2 SQIVND (reference sequence). CDR3 sequence reads: CASSNPGLGAYEQYF. The CDR3 DNA reads TGTGCCAGTAGTAACCCGGGACTAGGAGCCTACGAGCAGTACTTC.

This clone was detected only once. This chain links TRBV29-1 with TRBJ1-2; 9 bases map to TRBD1. The ends lost 6 bases at V and 4 bases at J; junction bases unmatched: 12. The CDR3 runs 15 residues. Germline CDR1 and CDR2: SQVTM and ANQGSEA. The CDR3 DNA sequence: TGCAGCGTACCGGGACAGGGACAGATAGGCTATGGCTACACCTTC. This gives the protein CSVPGQGQIGYGYTF.

The V call is TRBV6-5, the J call TRBJ1-2, with D perhaps TRBD1 (6 bases). CDR1 MNHEY and CDR2 SVGAGI come from the germline V gene. The CDR3 is made up of 13 amino acids. V lost 6 bases, J lost 4 bases, and 12 bases lay in between. The CDR3 DNA is TGTGCCAGCAGCATCGGACAGACCTATGGCTACACCTTC. Translated, it gives CASSIGQTYGYTF.

The chain employs TRBV7-2 and TRBJ2-3; 8 positions match TRBD1. This CDR3 contains 15 residues. Germline CDR1 reads SGHTA; CDR2 reads FQGNSA. V was clipped by 4 bases and J by 4 bases; unmatched bases: 7. DNA for the CDR3: TGTGCCAGCAGCTCGACAGGGGTTAGTCCAGATACGCAGTATTTT. Translating it yields CASSSTGVSPDTQYF.

This clone was detected a few times. Here the CDR3 DNA reads TGTGCCAGCAGCTTAGTAAGGGACACCGGGGAGCTGTTTTTT. Its protein is CASSLVRDTGELFF. This rearrangement joins TRBV11-3 to TRBJ2-2; the D is unclear. V lost 1 base, J lost 3 bases, and 6 bases lay in between. Germline V lookup: CDR1 SGHNT, CDR2 YENEEA. The CDR3 has 14 residues.

The chain uses TRBV9 and TRBJ2-7; D gene uncertain. There are 15 residues in the CDR3. Looked up from germline, CDR1 is SGDLS and CDR2 is YYNGEE. The germline V and J ends were trimmed by 3 bases and 6 bases, with 19 bases remaining between them. This CDR3 reads CASSASSLGVGEQYF. The DNA of the CDR3 is TGTGCCAGCAGCGCCTCGTCCCTTGGGGTAGGCGAGCAGTACTTC.

The CDR3: CASSSGGGNTIYF. CDR3 nucleotides: TGTGCCAGTAGTAGCGGGGGAGGAAACACCATATATTTT. The V gene is TRBV19, the J gene TRBJ1-3, with a tentative D call TRBD1 (5 bases). Germline V gives CDR1 LNHDA, CDR2 SQIVND (reference sequence). CDR3 length: 13 residues. V was cut by 4 bases and J by 4 bases, with 8 bases left in between.

The chain has TRBV27 and TRBJ2-3; 11 positions agree with TRBD2. This CDR3 comprises 18 residues. Germline V gives CDR1 MNHEY, CDR2 SMNVEV (reference sequence). V shed 0 bases, J shed 0 bases, and the junction held 5 bases outside the gene matches. This CDR3 is CASSLSLLAGGSTDTQYF. The DNA for the CDR3 is TGTGCCAGCAGTTTATCTCTTTTAGCGGGAGGGAGCACAGATACGCAGTATTTT.

In this sample, this clone turned up a few times. This chain links TRBV19 with TRBJ2-7, with 8 bases aligning to TRBD2. After removal of 3 bases from V and 6 bases from J, the junction contained 10 bases not matched to a gene. This CDR3 comprises 15 residues. Germline values: CDR1 LNHDA, CDR2 SQIVND (reference sequence). The DNA for the CDR3 is TGTGCCAGTAGTATTGGATTAGCGGGAAGGAGCGAGCAGTACTTC. Protein: CASSIGLAGRSEQYF.

V gene TRBV2 combines with J gene TRBJ1-1; D possibly corresponds to TRBD1 (5 bases). The V end was cut by 5 bases, the J end by 8 bases, with 21 bases between. There are 15 residues in the CDR3. CDR1 and CDR2 from the germline V gene are SNHLY and FYNNEI. CDR3 amino acids: CASSQGAYLGMEAFF. The CDR3 nucleotides read TGTGCCAGCAGTCAAGGGGCCTATCTGGGCATGGAAGCTTTCTTT.

The chain combines TRBV15 with TRBJ1-2; the match to TRBD1 covers 7 bases. The V segment lost 1 base and the J segment 8 bases; nucleotides outside the gene matches: 7. Per germline, CDR1 LNHNV and CDR2 YYDKDF (reference sequence). CDR3 length equals 14 residues. The CDR3 reads CATSRGQGDGGYTF. The CDR3 DNA is TGTGCCACCAGCAGAGGACAGGGCGACGGGGGCTACACCTTC.

CDR3 amino acids: CASTTYGANVLTF. In nucleotides, the CDR3 is TGTGCCAGTACCACGTATGGGGCCAACGTCCTGACTTTC. J is TRBJ2-6 and V is TRBV19, with D hard to call. Germline loops: CDR1 LNHDA, CDR2 SQIVND (reference sequence). Trimming pared 7 bases from V and 3 bases from J, leaving 7 bases between. The CDR3 has 13 residues.

This clone was observed a handful of times. The chain combines TRBV27 with TRBJ2-5; D is uncertain. Trimming removed 8 bases from V and 0 bases from J, with 7 bases in between. Germline lookup yields CDR1 MNHEY and CDR2 SMNVEV (reference sequence). This CDR3 has 12 amino acids. Here the CDR3 reads CASGRNQETQYF. The CDR3 DNA reads as TGTGCCAGCGGGCGGAACCAAGAGACCCAGTACTTC.

This clone was found a few times. V and J are TRBV9 and TRBJ1-1; 8 bases fit TRBD1. CDR1 is SGDLS and CDR2 is YYNGEE in the germline V gene. After removal of 4 bases from V and 0 bases from J, the junction contained 5 bases not matched to a gene. CDR3 length: 15 amino acids. The CDR3 protein is CASSTGGVMNTEAFF. Here the CDR3 DNA reads TGTGCCAGCAGCACAGGGGGAGTTATGAACACTGAAGCTTTCTTT. Combining the CDR3 with reference TRBV9 and TRBJ1-1 gives the whole variable domain DSGVTQTPKHLITATGQRVTLRCSPRSGDLSVYWYQQSLDQGLQFLIQYYNGEERAKGNILERFSAQQFPDLHSELNLSSLELGDSALYFCASSTGGVMNTEAFFGQGTRLTVV.

The V gene is TRBV28, the J gene TRBJ1-3; a weak D match, TRBD1 (6 bases). This CDR3 is built from 14 residues. CDR1 MDHEN and CDR2 SYDVKM come from the germline V gene. Trimming took 8 bases from V and 0 from J, leaving 11 bases between them. The CDR3 loop reads CASLGDNSGNTIYF. In DNA, the CDR3 is TGTGCCAGCCTCGGGGACAACTCTGGAAACACCATATATTTT.

Within the sample, this clone is medium-sized (0.01 to 0.1%). The chain is built from TRBV19 and TRBJ2-6; 7 bases agree with TRBD2. CDR1 LNHDA and CDR2 SQIVND come from the germline V gene (reference sequence). V was clipped by 0 bases and J by 0 bases; unmatched bases: 2. The CDR3 loop spans 17 amino acids. CDR3 coding DNA: TGTGCCAGTAGTATAGAGACTAGCAGCTCTGGGGCCAACGTCCTGACTTTC. It codes for CASSIETSSSGANVLTF.

The chain has TRBV6-6 and TRBJ1-1; no reliable D call. The CDR3 length is 12 residues. V lost 8 bases and J lost 5, with 12 bases in between. Looked up from germline, CDR1 is MNHNY and CDR2 is SVGAGI (reference sequence). CDR3 loop: CASGISETEAFF. In nucleotides, the CDR3 is TGTGCCAGCGGAATCTCCGAGACTGAAGCTTTCTTT.